What follows are 2 T cell receptor beta chains derived from one specimen sequenced in a study of siplizumab effects on memory and regulatory T cells. Assay used: immunoSEQ multiplex PCR; TCRdb lists only in-frame clones, some missing. The table records 100,000 or so clones, about 94% of them present only once. Sequenced sample: non-Treg CD4+ T cells sorted from blood. These receptors were obtained from a human donor in good health.

V usage is TRBV25-1 and J usage is TRBJ2-1; 8 positions agree with TRBD2. Germline CDR1 and CDR2: MGHDK and SYGVNS. This CDR3 comprises 14 residues. V dropped 7 bases and J dropped 6; count of bases not matched to a gene: 8. CDR3 bases: TGTGCCAGCACTTACACCGGGACTAGCAATGAGCAGTTCTTC. Residues: CASTYTGTSNEQFF.

The chain has TRBV7-9 and TRBJ2-5, with D uncertain. Trimming removed 5 bases from V and 1 base from J, with 14 bases in between. CDR3 length: 15 residues. The germline V gene encodes CDR1 SEHNR and CDR2 FQNEAQ (reference sequence). The DNA for the CDR3 is TGTGCCAGCAGCCGATTTTCAAACAGCCAAGAGACCCAGTACTTC. Translated, it gives CASSRFSNSQETQYF.